This TCR beta chain was observed in a study of CD8 T cells in Susac syndrome. At the level of the study: Susac syndrome patients were untreated, on corticosteroids with some adding intravenous immunoglobulin, or on intravenous immunoglobulin only.

RNA amounts of roughly 0.5 to 1 ug underwent reverse transcription with random hexamers. TCRdb used MiXCR to reprocess the immunoSEQ multiplex PCR reads, holding one entry per CDR3 protein. The sample holds approximately 210,000 distinct CDR3 sequences, over 90% seen once. Per the germline V gene, CDR1 is MDHEN and CDR2 is SYDVKM. The J segment lost 4 bases and the V segment lost 8 bases, leaving 3 bases of the junction unmatched. This CDR3 spans 12 amino acids. Sequencing of TCR beta was performed on blood CD8+ T cells and on blood CD4+ T cells. The patients with Susac syndrome were individuals who fulfilled the recently defined diagnostic criteria for disease that was either definite or probable. Isolation of CD8+ and CD4+ T cells was performed negatively, whereas enrichment of TEMRA cells was done by FACS.

Source material: CD4+ T cells from PBMCs. This chain connects TRBV28 to TRBJ1-2, with 8 bases matching TRBD1. The origin of this receptor is a human donor with Susac syndrome. CDR3 region: CASQTGAYGYTF. The CDR3 nucleotides read TGTGCCAGCCAGACAGGGGCCTATGGCTACACCTTC.